This TCR beta chain stems from a study of shared clonotypes between healthy human individuals. The germline gives CDR1 MNHNS, CDR2 SASEGT. V lost 3 bases to trimming and J lost 0 bases, with 8 bases between them. The CDR3 length is 14 residues. TCRdb's copy holds only in-frame clones and misses some; the assay was immunoSEQ multiplex PCR. This table holds roughly 2.5 million clones, more than 80% found once. The sequencing sample was made of naive CD4+ T cells sorted from blood. As to subset: CD45RA+ positively selected. The receptor was isolated from a man between 18 and 29 years old in good health. The rearrangement uses TRBV6-1 and TRBJ1-1; no reliable D call. The CDR3 coding sequence is TGTGCCAGCAGTGAGGATAATATGAACACTGAAGCTTTCTTT. This encodes CASSEDNMNTEAFF.